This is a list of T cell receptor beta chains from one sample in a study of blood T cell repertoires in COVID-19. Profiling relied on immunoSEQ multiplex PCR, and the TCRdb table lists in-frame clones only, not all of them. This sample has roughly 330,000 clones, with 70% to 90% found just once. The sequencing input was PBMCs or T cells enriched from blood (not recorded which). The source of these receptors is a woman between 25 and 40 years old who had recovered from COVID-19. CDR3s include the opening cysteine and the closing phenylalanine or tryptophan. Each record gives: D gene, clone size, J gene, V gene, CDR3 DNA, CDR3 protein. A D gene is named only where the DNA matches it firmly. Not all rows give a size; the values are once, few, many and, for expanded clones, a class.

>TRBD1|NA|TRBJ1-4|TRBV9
TGTGCCAGCAGCGTCGGGACAGCTCAAAAACTGTTTTTT
CASSVGTAQKLFF
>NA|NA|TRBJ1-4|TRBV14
TGTGCCAGCAGCCCAGGAGGCCCGGGGGAAAAACTGTTTTTT
CASSPGGPGEKLFF
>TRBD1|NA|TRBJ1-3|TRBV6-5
TGTGCCAGCAGTATGACAGGGACTGGAAACACCATATATTTT
CASSMTGTGNTIYF
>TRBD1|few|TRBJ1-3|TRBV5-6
TGTGCCAGCAGCCCGGGACAGGGAGGCGGAAACACCATATATTTT
CASSPGQGGGNTIYF
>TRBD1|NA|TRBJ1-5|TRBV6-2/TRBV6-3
TGTGCCAGCAGTTACTCCCTACAGGGGAAGCAGCCCCAGCATTTT
CASSYSLQGKQPQHF
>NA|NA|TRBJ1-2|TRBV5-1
TGCGCCAGCAGCCCCGGGACACCTAACTATGGCTACACCTTC
CASSPGTPNYGYTF
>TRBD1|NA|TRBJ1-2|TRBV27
TGTGCCAGCAGCCCTAGGACAGGGGTGTTAAACTATGGCTACACCTTC
CASSPRTGVLNYGYTF
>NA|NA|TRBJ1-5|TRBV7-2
TGTGCCAGCAGCTTAGTACCCCAAGCACCCAATCAGCCCCAGCATTTT
CASSLVPQAPNQPQHF
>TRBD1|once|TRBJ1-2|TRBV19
TGTGCCAGTAGACGACAGGGGGCGGGCTATGGCTACACCTTC
CASRRQGAGYGYTF
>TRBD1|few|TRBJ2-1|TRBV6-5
TGTGCCAGCACCAAGACAGGGGGTGGCTACAATGAGCAGTTCTTC
CASTKTGGGYNEQFF
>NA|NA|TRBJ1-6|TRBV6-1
TGTGCCAGCAGTGAACGGCAGGGTAGAAATTCACCCCTCCACTTT
CASSERQGRNSPLHF
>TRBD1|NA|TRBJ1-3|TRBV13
TGTGCCAGCAGCACGACAGGGGTTACTGGAAACACCATATATTTT
CASSTTGVTGNTIYF
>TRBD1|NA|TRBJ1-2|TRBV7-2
TGTGCCAGCAGCCTTTACACAGGGGCGACTAACTATGGCTACACCTTC
CASSLYTGATNYGYTF
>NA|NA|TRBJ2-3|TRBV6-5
TGTGCCAGCAGTTACCGGGCGGGAGATACGCAGTATTTT
CASSYRAGDTQYF
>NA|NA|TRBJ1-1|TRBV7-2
TGTGCCAGCAGCTCGGACAGGAACACTGAAGCTTTCTTT
CASSSDRNTEAFF
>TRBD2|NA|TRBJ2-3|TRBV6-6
TGTGCCAGCAGAGCCCCTAGCGGGGCTATTCATACGCAGTATTTT
CASRAPSGAIHTQYF
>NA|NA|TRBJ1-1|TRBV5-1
TGCGCCAGCAGCGGGGGAGGGCCGGGGGAGTCTTTCTTT
CASSGGGPGESFF
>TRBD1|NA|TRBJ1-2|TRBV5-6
TGTGCCAGCAGCCGCGACAGGGTTGGCTATGGCTACACCTTC
CASSRDRVGYGYTF
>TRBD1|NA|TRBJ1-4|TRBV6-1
TGTGCCAGCAGCCCCGGGACAGGGACTGAAAAACTGTTTTTT
CASSPGTGTEKLFF
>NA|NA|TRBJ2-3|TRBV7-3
TGTGCCAGCAGCTCCAACCCGGGGGATACGCAGTATTTT
CASSSNPGDTQYF
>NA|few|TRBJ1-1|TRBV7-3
TGTGCCAGCAGCTTAACCAGGGCTACTGAAGCTTTCTTT
CASSLTRATEAFF
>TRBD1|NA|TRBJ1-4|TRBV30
TGTGCCTGGAGTTTCGTCACAGGGGGCACTAATGAAAAACTGTTTTTT
CAWSFVTGGTNEKLFF
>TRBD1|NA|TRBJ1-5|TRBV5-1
TGCGCCAGCAGCCTCGGGACAGGGGATATTCAGCCCCAGCATTTT
CASSLGTGDIQPQHF
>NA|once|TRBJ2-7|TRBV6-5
TGTGCCAGCGGTACGTCGGAGCCCTACGAGCAGTACTTC
CASGTSEPYEQYF
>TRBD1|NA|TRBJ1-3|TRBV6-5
TGTGCCAGCAGTATGTCAGGACAGGGGCCAAACACCATATATTTT
CASSMSGQGPNTIYF
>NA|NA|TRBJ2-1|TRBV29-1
TGCAGCGTTGAAGATTGGGTAACCGGGAGTGAGCAGTTCTTC
CSVEDWVTGSEQFF
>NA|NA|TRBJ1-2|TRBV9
TGTGCCAGCAGGAGCGCTGGAACTGGCTACACCTTC
CASRSAGTGYTF
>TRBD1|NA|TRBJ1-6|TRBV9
TGTGCCAGCAGCGGGACAGGGCAGTATAATTCACCCCTCCACTTT
CASSGTGQYNSPLHF
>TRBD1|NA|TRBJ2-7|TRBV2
TGTGCCAGCAGCGAGACCGGGACAGAGGTTTCCGAGCAGTACTTC
CASSETGTEVSEQYF
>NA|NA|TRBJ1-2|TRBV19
TGTGCCAGTAGTGAGAGACAGACCAACTATGGCTACACCTTC
CASSERQTNYGYTF
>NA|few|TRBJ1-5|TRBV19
TGTGCCAGTAATCCGGTAGGGGGATTCTATAGCAATCAGCCCCAGCATTTT
CASNPVGGFYSNQPQHF
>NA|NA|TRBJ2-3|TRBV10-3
TGTGCCATCAGTGAGTCCGTGAGCACAGATACGCAGTATTTT
CAISESVSTDTQYF
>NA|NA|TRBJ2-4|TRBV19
TGTGCCAGTAGTCTCCCCCCGGGGATTCAGTACTTC
CASSLPPGIQYF
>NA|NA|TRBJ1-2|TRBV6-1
TGTGCCAGCAGTGAGACACAAACTAACTATGGCTACACCTTC
CASSETQTNYGYTF
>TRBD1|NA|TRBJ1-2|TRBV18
TGTGCCAGCTCACCTGGGACAGACTATAACTATGGCTACACCTTC
CASSPGTDYNYGYTF
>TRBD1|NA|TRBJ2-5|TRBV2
TGTGCCAGCAGCTTTGATAGGGGGCGAAAAGAGACCCAGTACTTC
CASSFDRGRKETQYF
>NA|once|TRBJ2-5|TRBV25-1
TGTGCCAGCAGTGTATCGGAAGAGACCCAGTACTTC
CASSVSEETQYF
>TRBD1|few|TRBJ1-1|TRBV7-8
TGTGCCAGCAGCTTAGGGTACCGGAACAGGGGGAACACTGAAGCTTTCTTT
CASSLGYRNRGNTEAFF
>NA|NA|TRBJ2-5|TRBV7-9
TGTGCCAGCAGCGGTGGGGGCGAGACCCAGTACTTC
CASSGGGETQYF
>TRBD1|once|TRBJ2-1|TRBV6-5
TGTGCCAGCAGCGGCCGGGACAGGGGCTACAATGAGCAGTTCTTC
CASSGRDRGYNEQFF
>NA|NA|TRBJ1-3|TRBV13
TGTGCCAGCAGCTTCAGTCCTGGAAACACCATATATTTT
CASSFSPGNTIYF
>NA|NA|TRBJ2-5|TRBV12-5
TGTGCTAGTGGTTTCCACAGGGAAGGGCAAGAGACCCAGTACTTC
CASGFHREGQETQYF
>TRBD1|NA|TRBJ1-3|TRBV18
TGTGCCAGCTCCGCCGGCCAGGGACAGGGAAACACCATATATTTT
CASSAGQGQGNTIYF
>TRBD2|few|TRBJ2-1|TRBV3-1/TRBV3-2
TGTGCCAGCAGCCGAGGGACTAGCAGACACTCCTACAATGAGCAGTTCTTC
CASSRGTSRHSYNEQFF
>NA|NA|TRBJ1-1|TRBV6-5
TGTGCCAGCAATTGGGGCTCTGGCACTGAAGCTTTCTTT
CASNWGSGTEAFF